A selection of T cell receptor beta chains follows, all from one sample in a study of OX40 agonist ivuxolimab in advanced cancers. The assay was immunoSEQ multiplex PCR, and TCRdb's table has in-frame clones only and misses some. This sample has tens of thousands of clones, with around 86% found just once. The sequencing used CD4+ or CD8+ T cells sorted from blood, collected in a trial of the OX40 agonist ivuxolimab. These receptors all come from an adult with an advanced solid tumor such as melanoma, head and neck, liver or kidney cancer. CDR3s include the opening cysteine and the closing phenylalanine or tryptophan. Fields, in order: clone size, V gene, D gene, J gene, CDR3 protein, CDR3 DNA. D genes are given only for firm matches. Some rows mark clone size as missing; the rest say once, few, many or name a class of expanded clone.

-	TRBV9	-	TRBJ2-3	CASNSLLGLPTDTQYF	TGTGCCAGCAACAGTCTCCTTGGCCTACCCACAGATACGCAGTATTTT
-	TRBV5-6	TRBD2	TRBJ2-7	CASSPLGEGSYEQYF	TGTGCCAGCAGCCCGTTGGGGGAGGGCTCCTACGAGCAGTACTTC
-	TRBV28	-	TRBJ1-5	CASSARSIQPQHF	TGTGCCAGCAGTGCCCGGAGTATTCAGCCCCAGCATTTT
-	TRBV7-9	-	TRBJ1-2	CASRKRGDNYGYTF	TGTGCCAGCAGGAAGCGAGGGGATAACTATGGCTACACCTTC
-	TRBV2	-	TRBJ2-5	CASSEWAKRGETQYF	TGTGCCAGCAGTGAGTGGGCAAAAAGGGGTGAGACCCAGTACTTC
once	TRBV10-3	TRBD1	TRBJ1-1	CASSGDSPLRGRTEAFF	TGTGCCTCCTCCGGGGACAGTCCGTTAAGGGGTCGGACTGAAGCTTTCTTT
-	TRBV5-6	TRBD1	TRBJ1-6	CASSLENRGHNSPLHF	TGTGCCAGCAGCTTGGAAAACAGGGGACATAATTCACCCCTCCACTTT
-	TRBV5-1	-	TRBJ2-5	CASSLVVGGPRETQYF	TGCGCCAGCAGCTTGGTAGTGGGGGGGCCCCGTGAGACCCAGTACTTC
-	TRBV4-1	-	TRBJ2-7	CASSQDRFVSYEQYF	TGCGCCAGCAGCCAGGACAGATTTGTCTCCTACGAGCAGTACTTC
-	TRBV4-1	TRBD2	TRBJ2-3	CASSQVGGPGGTQYF	TGCGCCAGCAGCCAAGTAGGAGGACCCGGGGGGACGCAGTATTTT
-	TRBV13	-	TRBJ2-7	CASSRLRLSDSYEQYF	TGTGCCAGCAGCCGATTAAGACTCTCGGACTCCTACGAGCAGTACTTC
once	TRBV7-8	-	TRBJ2-7	CASSLGGVTYEQYF	TGTGCCAGCAGCTTAGGGGGGGTAACCTACGAGCAGTACTTC
-	TRBV12-5	-	TRBJ1-2	CASGLADSDVVGFYGYTF	TGTGCTAGTGGTTTGGCGGACTCCGATGTCGTAGGGTTTTATGGCTACACCTTC
-	TRBV11-1	-	TRBJ2-3	CASSLALTDTQYF	TGTGCCAGCAGCTTAGCCCTCACAGATACGCAGTATTTT
-	TRBV19	-	TRBJ2-6	CASSMGASGANVLTF	TGTGCCAGTAGTATGGGGGCGTCGGGGGCCAACGTCCTGACTTTC